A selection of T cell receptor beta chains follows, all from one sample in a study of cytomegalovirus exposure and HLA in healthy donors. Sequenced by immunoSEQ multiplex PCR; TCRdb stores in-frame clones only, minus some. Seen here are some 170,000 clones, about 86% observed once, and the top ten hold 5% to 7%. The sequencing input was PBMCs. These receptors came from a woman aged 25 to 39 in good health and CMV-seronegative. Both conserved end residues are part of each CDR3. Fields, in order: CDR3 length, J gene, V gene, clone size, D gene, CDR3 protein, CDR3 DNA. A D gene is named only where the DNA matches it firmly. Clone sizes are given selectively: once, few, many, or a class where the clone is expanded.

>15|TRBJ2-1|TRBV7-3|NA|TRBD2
CASSLTGGSANEQFF
TGTGCCAGCAGCTTAACGGGCGGGAGTGCCAATGAGCAGTTCTTC
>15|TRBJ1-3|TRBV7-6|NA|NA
CASRQDFSSGNTIYF
TGTGCCAGCAGACAAGATTTCAGCTCTGGAAACACCATATATTTT
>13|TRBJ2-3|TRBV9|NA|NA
CASSVVSTDTQYF
TGTGCCAGCAGCGTAGTTAGCACAGATACGCAGTATTTT
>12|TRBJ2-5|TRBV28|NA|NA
CASTALQETQYF
TGTGCCAGCACCGCCCTCCAAGAGACCCAGTACTTC
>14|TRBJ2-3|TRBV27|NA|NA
CASSSPNSVGTQYF
TGTGCCAGCAGTTCCCCAAACTCTGTGGGGACGCAGTATTTT
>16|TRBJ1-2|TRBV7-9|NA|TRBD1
CASSWPGQGGNNGYTF
TGTGCCAGCAGCTGGCCGGGACAGGGAGGAAATAATGGCTACACCTTC
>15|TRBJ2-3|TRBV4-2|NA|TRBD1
CASSGQGKGTDTQYF
TGTGCCAGCAGCGGACAGGGTAAGGGCACAGATACGCAGTATTTT
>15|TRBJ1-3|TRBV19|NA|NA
CASSLPTAGGNTIYF
TGTGCCAGTAGTCTCCCGACGGCAGGAGGAAACACCATATATTTT
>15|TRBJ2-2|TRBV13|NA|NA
CASSFQGSNTGELFF
TGTGCCAGCAGCTTTCAGGGATCAAACACCGGGGAGCTGTTTTTT
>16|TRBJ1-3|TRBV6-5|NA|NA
CASSYSQGAAGNTIYF
TGTGCCAGCAGTTACTCGCAAGGGGCAGCTGGAAACACCATATATTTT
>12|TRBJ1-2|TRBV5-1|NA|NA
CASSVDDYGYTF
TGCGCCAGCAGCGTGGATGACTATGGCTACACCTTC
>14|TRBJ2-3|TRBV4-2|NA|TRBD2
CASSQGTSADTQYF
TGTGCCAGCAGCCAAGGGACTAGCGCAGATACGCAGTATTTT
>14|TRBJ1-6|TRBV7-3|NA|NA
CASSSGTLNSPLHF
TGTGCCAGCAGCTCGGGGACCCTAAATTCACCCCTCCACTTT
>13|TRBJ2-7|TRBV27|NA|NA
CASSLRSSSEQYF
TGTGCCAGCAGTTTACGTTCTTCGTCCGAGCAGTACTTC
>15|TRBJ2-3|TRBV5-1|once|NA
CASSPRTSTTDTQYF
TGCGCCAGCAGCCCACGGACTTCTACCACAGATACGCAGTATTTT
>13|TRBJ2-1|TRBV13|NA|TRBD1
CASNGQGDNEQFF
TGTGCCAGCAATGGACAGGGGGACAATGAGCAGTTCTTC
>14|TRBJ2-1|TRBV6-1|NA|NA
CASSENLGYNEQFF
TGTGCCAGCAGTGAGAACTTGGGGTACAATGAGCAGTTCTTC
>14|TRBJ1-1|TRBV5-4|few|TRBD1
CASRPRQGNTEAFF
TGTGCCAGCAGGCCAAGACAGGGAAACACTGAAGCTTTCTTT